These T cell receptor beta chains were read from a single sample in a study of PD-L1 blockade in urothelial cancer. The method was immunoSEQ multiplex PCR; TCRdb's version includes in-frame clones alone and lacks a portion of them. The table includes 95,000 to 130,000 clones, roughly 89% detected once. The sequenced sample was PBMCs, obtained around atezolizumab (anti-PD-L1) treatment. Receptors were obtained from a man aged 60-69 years with urothelial cancer. The CDR3 runs from the conserved cysteine through the conserved F or W. Each record gives: J gene, D gene, V gene, clone size, CDR3 DNA, CDR3 protein. D genes are given only for firm matches. Expanded clones get a size class; other rows say once, few or many, or leave the size out.

TRBJ1-1	-	TRBV7-9	-	TGTGCCAGCAGCTTCGGAGATGGGACTGAAGCTTTCTTT	CASSFGDGTEAFF
TRBJ1-5	-	TRBV28	few	TGTGCCAGCATTACAGGGTCGAATCAGCCCCAGCATTTT	CASITGSNQPQHF
TRBJ2-7	-	TRBV5-1	-	TGCGCCAGCAGCTTGGGTCACTACGAGCAGTACTTC	CASSLGHYEQYF
TRBJ1-2	-	TRBV28	-	TGTGCCAGCAGTTGGGGGGACTATGGCTACACCTTC	CASSWGDYGYTF
TRBJ2-2	-	TRBV7-3	-	TGTGCCAGCAGCTTAGGTAGCGGTTCAGGGGAGCTGTTTTTT	CASSLGSGSGELFF
TRBJ2-7	-	TRBV30	-	TGTGCCTGGAGTGGTTCAGGCTCCTACGAGCAGTACTTC	CAWSGSGSYEQYF
TRBJ2-3	-	TRBV7-9	-	TGTGCCAGCACCCTCGGTACAGATACGCAGTATTTT	CASTLGTDTQYF
TRBJ1-3	-	TRBV5-5	-	TGTGCCAGCAGCGTGCCGGGACTCCCCTCAGGAAACACCATATATTTT	CASSVPGLPSGNTIYF
TRBJ2-7	TRBD1	TRBV11-2	-	TGTGCCAGCAGCCCACCCGGGACAGGGATGTACGAGCAGTACTTC	CASSPPGTGMYEQYF
TRBJ1-1	-	TRBV4-3	-	TGCGCCAGCAGCCTCCGGCACGAATGGGCCACTGAAGCTTTCTTT	CASSLRHEWATEAFF
TRBJ2-5	-	TRBV1	-	TGCACCAGCAGCCAAGATAGGGACAGAATCCAAGAGACCCAGTACTTC	CTSSQDRDRIQETQYF
TRBJ2-1	-	TRBV6-6	-	TGTGCCAGCAGTTACCTGCCGGGCTCCTACAATGAGCAGTTCTTC	CASSYLPGSYNEQFF
TRBJ2-7	-	TRBV6-6	-	TGTGCCAGCAGCACCCTACCCCGGTACGAGCAGTACTTC	CASSTLPRYEQYF
TRBJ2-3	TRBD1	TRBV29-1	-	TGCAGCGTTGAAGGGACAGGGGGCACAGATACGCAGTATTTT	CSVEGTGGTDTQYF
TRBJ2-1	-	TRBV27	-	TGTGCCAGCAGAGTAGCGGCGGCGGGTCGGAATGAGCAGTTCTTC	CASRVAAAGRNEQFF
TRBJ1-4	-	TRBV20-1	-	TGCAGTGCTAGACTGAATGAAAAACTGTTTTTT	CSARLNEKLFF
TRBJ1-6	-	TRBV11-2	-	TGTGCCAGCAGGTCTCCGGGACACTACGGGTCCTATAATTCACCCCTCCACTTT	CASRSPGHYGSYNSPLHF
TRBJ2-6	TRBD1	TRBV5-6	-	TGTGCCAGCAGCTTGGGGGACAGTGCTGGGGCCAACGTCCTGACTTTC	CASSLGDSAGANVLTF
TRBJ2-7	-	TRBV7-9	-	TGTGCCAGCAGCCCTAACTTATCGTACGAGCAGTACTTC	CASSPNLSYEQYF
TRBJ2-5	-	TRBV4-1	-	TGCGCCAGCAGCCAAGACCGGGGGGCGCAACCAGAGACCCAGTACTTC	CASSQDRGAQPETQYF
TRBJ2-3	-	TRBV7-7	-	TGTGCTAGCAGCCTCAGTTCCTGGGATACGCAGTATTTT	CASSLSSWDTQYF
TRBJ2-2	-	TRBV5-5	-	TGTGCCAGCAGCTTTACAGGAGGGGGCTGGGAGCTGTTTTTT	CASSFTGGGWELFF
TRBJ2-3	TRBD1	TRBV5-1	-	TGCGCCAGCAGCACGGACAGGCCCAGCACAGATACGCAGTATTTT	CASSTDRPSTDTQYF
TRBJ2-5	-	TRBV18	-	TGTGCCAGCTCACCACCGAGCCATACTTACGGAGAGACCCAGTACTTC	CASSPPSHTYGETQYF
TRBJ1-2	TRBD1	TRBV7-8	-	TGTGCCAGCAGCTTGGGACAGGGGGCGCTGGGCTATGGCTACACCTTC	CASSLGQGALGYGYTF
TRBJ2-7	-	TRBV6-5	-	TGTGCCAGCAGTTACAGTGCGAATTACGAGCAGTACTTC	CASSYSANYEQYF
TRBJ1-5	TRBD1	TRBV5-8	-	TGTGCCAGCAGCGAAAAAGGGGGCGACAATCAGCCCCAGCATTTT	CASSEKGGDNQPQHF
TRBJ2-1	TRBD2	TRBV5-1	few	TGCGCCAGCAGCCTTCCTAGCGGAAACAATGAGCAGTTCTTC	CASSLPSGNNEQFF
TRBJ2-3	TRBD1	TRBV5-1	-	TGCGCCAGCACGCCGGGACAGGGGGCAGATACGCAGTATTTT	CASTPGQGADTQYF
TRBJ1-2	TRBD1	TRBV7-2	-	TGTGCCAGCAGCTTCCGACAGGGGGGCTACACCTTC	CASSFRQGGYTF
TRBJ2-7	TRBD2	TRBV6-5	-	TGTGCCAGCAGGGATCTAGCGGGGGGGCCGAGGGAGCAGTACTTC	CASRDLAGGPREQYF
TRBJ2-1	-	TRBV28	-	TGTGCCAGCAGTTTCCCCGGGGGCTACAATGAGCAGTTCTTC	CASSFPGGYNEQFF
TRBJ2-3	-	TRBV5-6	-	TGTGCCAGCAGCTTGGCCCTGGGGCCTGGAGATACGCAGTATTTT	CASSLALGPGDTQYF
TRBJ2-4	-	TRBV11-2	-	TGTGCCAGCAGCTTAGATCGGGGTACGAGTCACTTC	CASSLDRGTSHF
TRBJ2-5	-	TRBV6-5	-	TGTGCCAGCAGTTACGCCGGGACTTATGGTGAGACCCAGTACTTC	CASSYAGTYGETQYF
TRBJ2-2	-	TRBV9	many	TGTGCCAGCAGCGTAGCGGGGGACTCGAGTACCGGGGAGCTGTTTTTT	CASSVAGDSSTGELFF
TRBJ1-1	-	TRBV28	-	TGTGCCAGCAGTTGGGGCAGACCCACCAATTTGAACACTGAAGCTTTCTTT	CASSWGRPTNLNTEAFF
TRBJ1-4	-	TRBV4-2	-	TGTGCCAGCAGCCAGTCCGGGCGGGGGGCCTCTGCAACTAATGAAAAACTGTTTTTT	CASSQSGRGASATNEKLFF